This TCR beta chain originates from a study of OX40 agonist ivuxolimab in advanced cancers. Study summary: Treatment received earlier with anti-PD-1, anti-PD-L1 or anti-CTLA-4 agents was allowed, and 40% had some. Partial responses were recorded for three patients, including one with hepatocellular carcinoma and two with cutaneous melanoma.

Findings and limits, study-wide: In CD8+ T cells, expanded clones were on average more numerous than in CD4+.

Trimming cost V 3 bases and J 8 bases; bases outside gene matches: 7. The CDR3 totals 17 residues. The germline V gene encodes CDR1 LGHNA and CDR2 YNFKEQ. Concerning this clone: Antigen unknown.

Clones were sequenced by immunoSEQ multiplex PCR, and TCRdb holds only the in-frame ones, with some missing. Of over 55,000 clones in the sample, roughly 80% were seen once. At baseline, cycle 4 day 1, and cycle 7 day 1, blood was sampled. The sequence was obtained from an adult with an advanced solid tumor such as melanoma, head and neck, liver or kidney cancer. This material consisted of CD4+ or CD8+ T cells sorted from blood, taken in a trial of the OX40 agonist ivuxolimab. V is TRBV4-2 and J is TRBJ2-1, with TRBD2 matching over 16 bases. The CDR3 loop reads CASSQGLAGGPVYEQFF. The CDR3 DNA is TGTGCCAGCAGCCAGGGACTAGCGGGAGGGCCCGTCTATGAGCAGTTCTTC.